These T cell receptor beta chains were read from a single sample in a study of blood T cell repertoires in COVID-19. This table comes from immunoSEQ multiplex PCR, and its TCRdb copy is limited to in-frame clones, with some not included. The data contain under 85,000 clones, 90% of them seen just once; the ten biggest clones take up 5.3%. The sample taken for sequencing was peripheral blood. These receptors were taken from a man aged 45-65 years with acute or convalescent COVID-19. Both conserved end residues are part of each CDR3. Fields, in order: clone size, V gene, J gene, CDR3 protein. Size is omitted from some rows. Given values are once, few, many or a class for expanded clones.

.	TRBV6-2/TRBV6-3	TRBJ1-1	CASSYLGDSGAFF
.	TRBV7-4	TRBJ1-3	CASSSSSRQGAILGNTIYF
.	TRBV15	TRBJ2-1	CATGSGQPPYNEQFF
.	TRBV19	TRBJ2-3	CASSNDRGGTDTQYF
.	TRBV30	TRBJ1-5	CAWSTIPGGNQPQHF
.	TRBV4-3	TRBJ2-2	CASSQEALAVSNTGELFF
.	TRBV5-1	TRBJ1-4	CASSFLYSGAANEKLFF
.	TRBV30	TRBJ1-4	CAWSDFRTGDEKLFF
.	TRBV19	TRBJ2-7	CASSTPGGSHEQYF
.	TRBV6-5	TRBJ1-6	CASRTGNNLSPLHF
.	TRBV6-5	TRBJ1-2	CASPRPDRDYGYTF
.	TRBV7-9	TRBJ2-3	CASRSGSGADTQYF
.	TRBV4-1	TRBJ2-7	CASSRAQGADEQYF
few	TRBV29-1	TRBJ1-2	CSVEDTRGRQYGYTF